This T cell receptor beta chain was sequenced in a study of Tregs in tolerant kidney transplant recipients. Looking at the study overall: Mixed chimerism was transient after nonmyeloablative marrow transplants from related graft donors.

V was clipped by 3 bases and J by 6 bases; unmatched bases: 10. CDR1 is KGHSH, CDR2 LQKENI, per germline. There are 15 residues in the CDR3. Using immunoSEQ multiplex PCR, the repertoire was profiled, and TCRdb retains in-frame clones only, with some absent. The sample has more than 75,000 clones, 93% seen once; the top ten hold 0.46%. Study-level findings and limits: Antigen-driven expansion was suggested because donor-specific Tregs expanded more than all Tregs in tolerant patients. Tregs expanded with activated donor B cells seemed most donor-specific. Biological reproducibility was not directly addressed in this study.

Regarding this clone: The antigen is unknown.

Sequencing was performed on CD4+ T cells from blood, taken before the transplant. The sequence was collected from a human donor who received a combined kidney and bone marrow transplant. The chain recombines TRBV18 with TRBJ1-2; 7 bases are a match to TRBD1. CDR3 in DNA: TGTGCCAGCTCACCTCAGCGGTTGGACAGGAATGGCTACACCTTC. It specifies CASSPQRLDRNGYTF.